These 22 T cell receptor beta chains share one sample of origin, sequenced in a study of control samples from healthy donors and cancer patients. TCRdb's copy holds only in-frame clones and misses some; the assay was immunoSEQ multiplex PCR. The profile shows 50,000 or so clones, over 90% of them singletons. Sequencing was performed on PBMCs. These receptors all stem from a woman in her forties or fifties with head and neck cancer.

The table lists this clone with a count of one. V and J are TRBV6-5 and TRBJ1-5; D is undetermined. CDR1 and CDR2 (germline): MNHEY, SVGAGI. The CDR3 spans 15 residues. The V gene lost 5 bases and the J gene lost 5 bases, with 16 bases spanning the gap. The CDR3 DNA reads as TGTGCCAGCAGTCGGAGACCCTGGTCTGATCAGCCCCAGCATTTT. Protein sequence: CASSRRPWSDQPQHF.

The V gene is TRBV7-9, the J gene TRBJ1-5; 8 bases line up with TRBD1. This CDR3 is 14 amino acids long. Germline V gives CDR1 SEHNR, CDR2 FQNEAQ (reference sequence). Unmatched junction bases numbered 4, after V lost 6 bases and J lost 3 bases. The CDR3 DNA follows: TGTGCCAGCAGTGCGGGACAGGACAATCAGCCCCAGCATTTT. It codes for CASSAGQDNQPQHF.

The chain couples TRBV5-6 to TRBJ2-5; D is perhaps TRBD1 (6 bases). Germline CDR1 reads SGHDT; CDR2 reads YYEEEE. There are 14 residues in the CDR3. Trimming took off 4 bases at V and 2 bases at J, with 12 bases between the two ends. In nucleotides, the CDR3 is TGTGCCAGCAGCGTGGGAAGGGGGCAAGAGACCCAGTACTTC. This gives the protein CASSVGRGQETQYF. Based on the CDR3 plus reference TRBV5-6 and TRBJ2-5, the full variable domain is DAGVTQSPTHLIKTRGQQVTLRCSPKSGHDTVSWYQQALGQGPQFIFQYYEEEERQRGNFPDRFSGHQFPNYSSELNVNALLLGDSALYLCASSVGRGQETQYFGPGTRLLVL.

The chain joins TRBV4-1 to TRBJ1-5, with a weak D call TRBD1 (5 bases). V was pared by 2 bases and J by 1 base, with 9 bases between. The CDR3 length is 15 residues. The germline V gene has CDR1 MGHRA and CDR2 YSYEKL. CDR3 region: CASSQSGTSNQPQHF. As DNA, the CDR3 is TGCGCCAGCAGCCAATCGGGGACGAGCAATCAGCCCCAGCATTTT.

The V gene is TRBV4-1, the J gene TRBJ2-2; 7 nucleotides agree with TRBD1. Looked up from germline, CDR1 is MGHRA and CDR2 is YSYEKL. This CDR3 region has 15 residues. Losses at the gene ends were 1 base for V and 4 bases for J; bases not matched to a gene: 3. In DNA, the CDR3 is TGCGCCAGCAGCCAAGGAGGGGGCCTCACCGGGGAGCTGTTTTTT. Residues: CASSQGGGLTGELFF.

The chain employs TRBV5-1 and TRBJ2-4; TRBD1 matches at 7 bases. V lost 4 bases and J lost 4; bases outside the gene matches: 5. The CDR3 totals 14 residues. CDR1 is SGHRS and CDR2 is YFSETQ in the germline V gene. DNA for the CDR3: TGCGCCAGCAGCGAAGGGACAGTTAAAAACATTCAGTACTTC. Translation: CASSEGTVKNIQYF.

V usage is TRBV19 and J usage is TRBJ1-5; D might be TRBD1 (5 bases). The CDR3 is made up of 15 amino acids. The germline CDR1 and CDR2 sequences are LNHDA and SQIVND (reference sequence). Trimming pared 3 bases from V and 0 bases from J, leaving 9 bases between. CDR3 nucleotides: TGTGCCAGTAGTATCAGTGACAGTAGCAATCAGCCCCAGCATTTT. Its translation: CASSISDSSNQPQHF. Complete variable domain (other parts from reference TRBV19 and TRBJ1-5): DGGITQSPKYLFRKEGQNVTLSCEQNLNHDAMYWYRQDPGQGLRLIYYSQIVNDFQKGDIAEGYSVSREKKESFPLTVTSAQKNPTAFYLCASSISDSSNQPQHFGDGTRLSIL.

CDR3 in amino acids: CASSLSPTMREVLGEQFF. The CDR3 region has the DNA TGTGCCAGCAGTTTATCCCCCACAATGAGGGAGGTGCTAGGTGAGCAGTTCTTC. The gene calls are TRBV27 and TRBJ2-1, with a weak D call TRBD2 (6 bases). The CDR3 has 18 amino acids. CDR1 and CDR2 (germline): MNHEY, SMNVEV (reference sequence). Trimming removed 0 bases at V and 9 bases at J, with 24 bases between.

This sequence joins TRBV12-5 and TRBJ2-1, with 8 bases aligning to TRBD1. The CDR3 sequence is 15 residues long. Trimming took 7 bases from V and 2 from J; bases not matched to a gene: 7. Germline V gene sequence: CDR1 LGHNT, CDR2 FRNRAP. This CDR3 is CASALNRGTYNEQFF. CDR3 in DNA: TGTGCTAGTGCCCTCAACAGGGGGACCTACAATGAGCAGTTCTTC.

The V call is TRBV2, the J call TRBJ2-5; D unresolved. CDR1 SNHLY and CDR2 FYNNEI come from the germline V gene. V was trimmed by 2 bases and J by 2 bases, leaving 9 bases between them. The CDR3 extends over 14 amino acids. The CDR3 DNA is TGTGCCAGCAGTGAACTGCGGCAGCAAGAGACCCAGTACTTC. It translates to CASSELRQQETQYF.

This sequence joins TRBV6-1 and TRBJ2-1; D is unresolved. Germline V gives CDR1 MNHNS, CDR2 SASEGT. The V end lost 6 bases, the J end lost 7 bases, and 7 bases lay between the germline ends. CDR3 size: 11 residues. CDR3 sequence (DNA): TGTGCCAGCAGCCTAAGGAATGAGCAGTTCTTC. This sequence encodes CASSLRNEQFF.

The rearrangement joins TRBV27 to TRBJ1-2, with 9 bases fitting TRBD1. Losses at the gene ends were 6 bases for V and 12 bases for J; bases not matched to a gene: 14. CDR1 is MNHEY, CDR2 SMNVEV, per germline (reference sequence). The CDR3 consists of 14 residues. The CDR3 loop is CASRRMTQGALNTF. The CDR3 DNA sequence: TGTGCCAGCAGAAGGATGACACAGGGGGCGCTTAACACCTTC.

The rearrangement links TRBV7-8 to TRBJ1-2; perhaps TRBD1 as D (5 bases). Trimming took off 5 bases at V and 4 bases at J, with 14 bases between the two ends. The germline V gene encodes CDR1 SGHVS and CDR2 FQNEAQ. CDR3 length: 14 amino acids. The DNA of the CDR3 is TGTGCCAGCAGCCAGCGGATCGGGGGCTATGGCTACACCTTC. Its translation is CASSQRIGGYGYTF.

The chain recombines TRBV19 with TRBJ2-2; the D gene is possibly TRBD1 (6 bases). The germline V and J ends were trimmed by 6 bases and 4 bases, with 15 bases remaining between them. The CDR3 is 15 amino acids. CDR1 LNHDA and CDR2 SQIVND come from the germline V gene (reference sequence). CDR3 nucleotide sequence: TGTGCCAGTAGGAGGGGGAAGGGTAGCACCGGGGAGCTGTTTTTT. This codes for CASRRGKGSTGELFF.

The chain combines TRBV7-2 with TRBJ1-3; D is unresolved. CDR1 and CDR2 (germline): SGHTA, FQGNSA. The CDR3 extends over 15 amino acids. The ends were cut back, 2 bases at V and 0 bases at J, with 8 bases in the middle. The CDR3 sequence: CASSLKSSSGNTIYF. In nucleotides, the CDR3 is TGTGCCAGCAGCTTAAAGTCCAGCTCTGGAAACACCATATATTTT.

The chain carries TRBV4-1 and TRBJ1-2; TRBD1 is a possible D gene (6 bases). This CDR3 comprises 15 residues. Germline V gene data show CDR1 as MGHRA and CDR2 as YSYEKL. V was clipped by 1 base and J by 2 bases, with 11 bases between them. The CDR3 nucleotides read TGCGCCAGCAGCCAAGGGGCCAGGGGAAACTATGGCTACACCTTC. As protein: CASSQGARGNYGYTF.

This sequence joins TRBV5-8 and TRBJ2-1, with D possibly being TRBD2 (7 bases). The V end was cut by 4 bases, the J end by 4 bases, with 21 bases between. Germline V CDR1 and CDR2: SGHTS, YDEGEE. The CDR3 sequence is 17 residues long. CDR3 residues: CASSAHYGGRWYNEQFF. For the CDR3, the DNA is TGTGCCAGCAGCGCCCATTACGGGGGGCGATGGTACAATGAGCAGTTCTTC.

The CDR3 protein is CASTQTGLSGNTIYF. The DNA of the CDR3 is TGCGCCAGCACCCAGACAGGGCTCTCTGGAAACACCATATATTTT. This rearrangement joins TRBV4-1 to TRBJ1-3, with 7 bases lining up with TRBD1. Germline CDR1 and CDR2: MGHRA and YSYEKL. V trimming: 7 bases; J trimming: 0 bases; junction bases outside the gene matches: 6. The CDR3 spans 15 residues.

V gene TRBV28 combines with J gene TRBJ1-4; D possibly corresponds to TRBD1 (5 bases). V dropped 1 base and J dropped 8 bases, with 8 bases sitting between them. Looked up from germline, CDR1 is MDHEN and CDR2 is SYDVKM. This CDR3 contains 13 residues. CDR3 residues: CASSLSPGEKLFF. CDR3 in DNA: TGTGCCAGCAGTTTATCTCCAGGGGAAAAACTGTTTTTT.

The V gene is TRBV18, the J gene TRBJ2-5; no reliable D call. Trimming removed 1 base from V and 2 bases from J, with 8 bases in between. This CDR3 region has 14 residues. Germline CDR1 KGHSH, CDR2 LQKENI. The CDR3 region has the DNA TGTGCCAGCTCACCACTGGCGAGACAAGAGACCCAGTACTTC. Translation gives CASSPLARQETQYF.

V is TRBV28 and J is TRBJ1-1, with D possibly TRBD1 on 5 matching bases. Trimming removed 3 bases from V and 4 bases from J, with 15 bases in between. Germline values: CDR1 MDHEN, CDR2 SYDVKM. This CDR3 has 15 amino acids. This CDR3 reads CASSLEQGPGTEAFF. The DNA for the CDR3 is TGTGCCAGCAGTTTGGAGCAGGGACCGGGCACTGAAGCTTTCTTT.

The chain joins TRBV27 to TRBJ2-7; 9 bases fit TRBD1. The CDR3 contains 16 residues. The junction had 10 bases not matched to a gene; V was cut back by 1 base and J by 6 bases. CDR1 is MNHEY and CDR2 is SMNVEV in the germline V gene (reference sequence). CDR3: CASSLLRTGDSSEQYF. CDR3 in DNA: TGTGCCAGCAGTTTATTAAGGACAGGGGATTCGTCCGAGCAGTACTTC.